These T cell receptor beta chains were read from a single sample in a study of CD4 T cells in relation to SARS-CoV-2 and coronaviruses. TCRdb's table, derived via immunoSEQ multiplex PCR, lists solely in-frame clones and lacks some. The sample records 20,000 or so clones, around 80% being singletons. No antigens are known for them. What was sequenced was CD4+ T cells from PBMCs, cultured in vitro. Source of these receptors: a human donor in good health. Each CDR3 is given with its conserved first and last residue. Fields, in order: CDR3 protein, CDR3 DNA, D gene, V gene, clone size, J gene. A D gene is named only where the DNA matches it firmly. The size entry is marked missing in some rows and otherwise reads once, few, many or a size class.

CAWSTGLNTEAFF	TGTGCCTGGTCGACAGGACTGAACACTGAAGCTTTCTTT	-	TRBV30	-	TRBJ1-1
CASSYAVSQPQHF	TGTGCCAGCAGTTACGCCGTTAGTCAGCCCCAGCATTTT	-	TRBV6-5	once	TRBJ1-5
CAGTPGQNYGYTF	TGTGCCGGGACCCCAGGACAGAACTATGGCTACACCTTC	-	TRBV10-3	-	TRBJ1-2
CASRKPATDTQYF	TGTGCCAGCAGAAAACCAGCCACAGATACGCAGTATTTT	-	TRBV6-5	-	TRBJ2-3
CASTTRGQGRTEAFF	TGCGCCAGCACAACCCGGGGACAGGGGAGAACTGAAGCTTTCTTT	TRBD1	TRBV10-2	-	TRBJ1-1
CATSDTGTGGIYGYTF	TGTGCCACCAGTGATACAGGGACAGGGGGAATCTATGGCTACACCTTC	TRBD1	TRBV24-1	-	TRBJ1-2
CAWSVRRSSGNTIYF	TGTGCCTGGAGTGTACGGCGGTCCTCTGGAAACACCATATATTTT	-	TRBV30	-	TRBJ1-3
CASSWREGADTQYF	TGTGCCAGCAGTTGGCGGGAGGGTGCCGATACGCAGTATTTT	TRBD2	TRBV25-1	-	TRBJ2-3
CASSTGLAGHYEQYF	TGTGCCAGTAGTACGGGACTAGCGGGACACTACGAGCAGTACTTC	TRBD2	TRBV19	-	TRBJ2-7
CASSPTSSHLADIQYF	TGTGCCAGCTCGCCGACTAGCTCCCATTTAGCGGACATTCAGTACTTC	TRBD2	TRBV18	-	TRBJ2-4
CASSQRDRGRMDRPYEQYF	TGTGCCAGCAGCCAGCGGGACAGGGGGCGAATGGACCGACCCTACGAGCAGTACTTC	TRBD1	TRBV6-2/TRBV6-3	once	TRBJ2-7
CASSQDRSNSPLHF	TGCGCCAGCAGCCAGGACAGGAGTAATTCACCCCTCCACTTT	TRBD1	TRBV5-1	-	TRBJ1-6
CASKASQDGNQPQHF	TGTGCCAGCAAGGCGTCGCAGGATGGCAATCAGCCCCAGCATTTT	-	TRBV6-5	-	TRBJ1-5
CASVRGGSDTEAFF	TGTGCTAGTGTCAGGGGGGGGTCGGACACTGAAGCTTTCTTT	TRBD1	TRBV12-5	-	TRBJ1-1
CASSMHTSNQPQHF	TGTGCCAGCAGCATGCACACGAGCAATCAGCCCCAGCATTTT	-	TRBV7-9	-	TRBJ1-5
CAWSYTGQGYNEQFF	TGTGCCTGGAGTTACACGGGACAGGGATACAATGAGCAGTTCTTC	TRBD1	TRBV30	few	TRBJ2-1